The next 18 T cell receptor beta chains were all read from a single sample in a study of blood T cells in healthy people across ages (dated by TCRdb to between 2014 and 2017). The library came from 5' RACE. The instrument was an Illumina HiSeq 2500. A second PCR of about 6 to 11 cycles was performed with a sample-barcoded 5' primer and a J-beta primer mix. TCRdb reran the public reads through fastp at Q25 and MiXCR, keeping productive beta chains. Here each entry gathers all rows of one CDR3 protein and keeps the most common genes and DNA. The sample table shows over 1,200,000 distinct CDR3 sequences, and approximately 63% are seen once. The ten largest clones add up to 6.5% to 8.5% of the sample. Sequencing used blood. The receptor source for this set is a man younger than 30 in good health.

The chain employs TRBV10-3 and TRBJ2-4, with D uncertain. The CDR3 covers 13 residues. The germline gives CDR1 ENHRY, CDR2 SYGVKD. V dropped 4 bases and J dropped 5 bases, with 9 bases sitting between them. The CDR3 spells CAISVAGENIQYF. DNA of the CDR3: TGTGCCATCAGTGTGGCTGGGGAAAACATTCAGTACTTC.

V usage is TRBV27 and J usage is TRBJ1-2; no definite D call. In germline, CDR1 is MNHEY, CDR2 SMNVEV (reference sequence). Between the trimmed V and J ends, which lost 2 bases and 6 bases, there was a span of 10 bases. The CDR3 sequence is 13 residues long. The CDR3 is CASSLPGLDGYTF. CDR3 DNA sequence: TGTGCCAGCAGTTTACCCGGGTTAGATGGCTACACCTTC.

The chain joins TRBV4-3 to TRBJ2-1; D ambiguous. The CDR3 is made up of 17 amino acids. CDR1 LGHNA and CDR2 YSLEER come from the germline V gene. Trimming stripped 4 bases from V and 2 bases from J, with 18 bases between. CDR3 bases: TGCGCCAGCAGCCCCGGTACGGGCGCCGATCCCTACAATGAGCAGTTCTTC. It is translated as CASSPGTGADPYNEQFF.

The CDR3 loop reads CASSSPTNEKLFF. The CDR3 nucleotides are TGTGCCAGCAGTTCCCCAACTAATGAAAAACTGTTTTTT. The chain uses TRBV7-2 and TRBJ1-4; D call uncertain. This CDR3 has 13 amino acids. CDR1 and CDR2 from the germline V gene are SGHTA and FQGNSA. The V end was cut by 6 bases, the J end by 0 bases, with 5 bases between.

V and J are TRBV4-1 and TRBJ2-1; D is possibly TRBD1 (5 bases). Germline CDR1 is MGHRA and CDR2 is YSYEKL. The CDR3 is 16 amino acids. Trimming shortened V by 1 base and J by 3 bases, and 13 bases separated the two germline ends. The CDR3 loop reads CASSQVARVIYNEQFF. The CDR3 coding sequence is TGCGCCAGCAGCCAAGTGGCCAGGGTAATCTACAATGAGCAGTTCTTC.

In this sample, this clonotype turned up a few times. Written as DNA, the CDR3 is TGTGCCACCAGCAGACGCGCACTAGCAGATACGCAGTATTTT. Translating gives CATSRRALADTQYF. The chain joins TRBV15 to TRBJ2-3; D is possibly TRBD2 (5 bases). The CDR3 runs 14 residues. Deletions cut 2 bases from V and 4 bases from J, with 10 bases between. The germline V gene has CDR1 LNHNV and CDR2 YYDKDF (reference sequence).

This clonotype was seen a handful of times. This CDR3 is CASSLANTGGEQFF. The DNA of the CDR3 is TGTGCCAGCAGCTTAGCCAACACCGGCGGTGAGCAGTTCTTC. V gene TRBV7-2 combines with J gene TRBJ2-1; D unclear. With 0 bases removed from V and 9 bases from J, the gap between germline ends came to 12 bases. Germline V gene sequence: CDR1 SGHTA, CDR2 FQGNSA. The CDR3 covers 14 residues. Using reference TRBV7-2 and TRBJ2-1 for the parts outside the CDR3, the full variable domain is GAGVSQSPSNKVTEKGKDVELRCDPISGHTALYWYRQSLGQGLEFLIYFQGNSAPDKSGLPSDRFSAERTGGSVSTLTIQRTQQEDSAVYLCASSLANTGGEQFFGPGTRLTVL.

This clonotype has just a few counts. The chain couples TRBV10-3 to TRBJ2-5; weak D call: TRBD2 (5 bases). The germline gives CDR1 ENHRY, CDR2 SYGVKD. Trimming stripped 4 bases from V and 2 bases from J, with 8 bases between. The length of the CDR3 is 13 residues. In DNA, the CDR3 is TGTGCCATCAGTGGAGGGCCTCAAGAGACCCAGTACTTC. This sequence encodes CAISGGPQETQYF.

Regarding this clonotype: Mismatch with germline at one junction end may stem from a read error. The chain couples TRBV12-3 or TRBV12-4 to TRBJ1-2; a possible D gene is TRBD1 (5 bases). This CDR3 has 14 amino acids. The CDR3 region is CASSPGTGVYDYTF. The CDR3 DNA sequence: TGTGCCAGCAGTCCCGGGACGGGGGTGTATGACTACACCTTC.

The gene calls are TRBV29-1 and TRBJ2-4; D is possibly TRBD1 (6 bases). Germline CDR1 reads SQVTM; CDR2 reads ANQGSEA. Trimming cost V 3 bases and J 5 bases, with 14 bases left between them. The CDR3 runs 14 residues. This CDR3 reads CSVETVGAENIQYF. The CDR3 nucleotides read TGCAGCGTTGAGACTGTGGGGGCGGAAAACATTCAGTACTTC.

The CDR3 region has the DNA TGCGCCAGCAGCCAAGCCTCCGGACAGATCCAAGAGACCCAGTACTTC. It codes for CASSQASGQIQETQYF. V is TRBV4-1 and J is TRBJ2-5; the D gene is possibly TRBD1 (6 bases). V lost 1 base and J 1 base, leaving 13 bases between the germline ends. CDR1 and CDR2 from the germline V gene are MGHRA and YSYEKL. The CDR3 contains 16 residues.

The chain uses TRBV10-3 and TRBJ2-7, with D possibly matching TRBD2 (6 bases). V lost 0 bases and J lost 4, with 13 bases in between. In germline, CDR1 is ENHRY, CDR2 SYGVKD. This CDR3 spans 15 amino acids. The DNA for the CDR3 is TGTGCCATCAGTGAGTCCGGCGGGGAGGTATACGAGCAGTACTTC. This sequence encodes CAISESGGEVYEQYF.

This clonotype was seen only a few times. The chain combines TRBV20-1 with TRBJ2-3; a possible D gene is TRBD1 (6 bases). The germline gives CDR1 DFQATT, CDR2 SNEGSKA (reference sequence). This CDR3 region has 14 residues. Trimming removed 4 bases at V and 2 bases at J, with 13 bases between. CDR3 in DNA: TGCAGTGCTACAGGGGTGGGGCACACAGATACGCAGTATTTT. Translating it yields CSATGVGHTDTQYF.

This clonotype has more than one count but fewer than ten. V is TRBV19 and J is TRBJ2-5; D possibly corresponds to TRBD2 (6 bases). The CDR3 loop spans 14 amino acids. Germline CDR1 LNHDA, CDR2 SQIVND (reference sequence). Trimming removed 5 bases at V and 3 bases at J, with 13 bases between. The CDR3 spells CASSPRGGEETQYF. The CDR3 DNA is TGTGCCAGTAGTCCCCGGGGCGGGGAAGAGACCCAGTACTTC.

This clonotype was detected many times. This sequence joins TRBV30 and TRBJ2-1; D not resolved. Germline V gene sequence: CDR1 GTSNPN, CDR2 SVGIG (reference sequence). Trimming stripped 7 bases from V and 9 bases from J, with 19 bases between. The CDR3 covers 13 residues. The CDR3 DNA reads TGTGCCTACGGGCTTGCCCGCATGGGTGAGCAGTTCTTC. Protein product: CAYGLARMGEQFF.

V is TRBV4-2 and J is TRBJ1-2, with D perhaps matching TRBD1 (5 bases). Germline lookup yields CDR1 LGHNA and CDR2 YNFKEQ. V lost 0 bases, J lost 3 bases, and 14 bases lay in between. The CDR3 has 16 residues. CDR3 protein: CASSQESGSGDYGYTF. The CDR3 DNA follows: TGTGCCAGCAGCCAAGAGTCAGGGTCGGGAGACTATGGCTACACCTTC.

This chain links TRBV12-5 with TRBJ2-3; D not certain. Trimming stripped 3 bases from V and 1 base from J, with 5 bases between. CDR3 length: 13 amino acids. From germline, CDR1 is LGHNT and CDR2 FRNRAP. The chain's CDR3 is CASGFSGTDTQYF. Here the CDR3 DNA reads TGTGCTAGTGGTTTTTCGGGCACAGATACGCAGTATTTT.

In this sample, this clonotype turned up many times. The junction departs from germline at one end; a sequencing error may be responsible. The rearrangement uses TRBV12-3 or TRBV12-4 and TRBJ2-5; D could derive from TRBD1 or TRBD2 (6 bases each). The CDR3 runs 13 residues. The CDR3 region has the DNA TGTGCTAGCAGCTTCGGGGGCGGGGAGACCCAGTACTTC. Translation: CASSFGGGETQYF.